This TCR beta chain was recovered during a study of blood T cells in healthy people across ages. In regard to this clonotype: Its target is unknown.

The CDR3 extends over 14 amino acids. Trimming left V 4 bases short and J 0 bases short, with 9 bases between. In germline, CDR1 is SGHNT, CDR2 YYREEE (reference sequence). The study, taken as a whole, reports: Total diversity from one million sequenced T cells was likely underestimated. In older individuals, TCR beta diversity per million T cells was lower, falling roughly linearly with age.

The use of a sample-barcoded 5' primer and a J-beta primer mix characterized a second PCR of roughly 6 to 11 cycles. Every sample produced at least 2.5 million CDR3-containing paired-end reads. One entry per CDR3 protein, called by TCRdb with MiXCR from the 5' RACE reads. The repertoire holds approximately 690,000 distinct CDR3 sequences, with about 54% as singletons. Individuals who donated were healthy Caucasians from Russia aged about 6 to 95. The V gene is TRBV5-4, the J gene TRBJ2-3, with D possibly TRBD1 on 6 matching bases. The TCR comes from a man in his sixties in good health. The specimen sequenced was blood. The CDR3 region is CASSTDSSTDTQYF. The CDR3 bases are TGTGCCAGCAGCACGGACAGCAGCACAGATACGCAGTATTTT. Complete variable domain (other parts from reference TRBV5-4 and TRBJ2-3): ETGVTQSPTHLIKTRGQQVTLRCSSQSGHNTVSWYQQALGQGPQFIFQYYREEENGRGNFPPRFSGLQFPNYSSELNVNALELDDSALYLCASSTDSSTDTQYFGPGTRLTVL.